The present T cell receptor (beta chain) was sequenced within a study of cytomegalovirus exposure and HLA in healthy donors. Study context: An early release of data contained approximately 80 million unique TCRs, which came from HLA-typed donors. General study points: HLA alleles were associated with around 17,000 TCR beta sequences in a later analysis at 0.05 false discovery rate.

PCR amplification relied on 60 Vbeta primers (plus 13 Jbeta primers). Sequencing was performed with immunoSEQ multiplex PCR; in TCRdb, only in-frame clones are kept and a portion is missing. This table has more than 250,000 clones, around 90% appearing once. Despite likely unrecorded immune exposures, the donors were nominally healthy at the time of sampling. In regard to this clone: What it binds is not known.

The V gene's germline CDR1 is SGHNT and CDR2 YYREEE (reference sequence). CDR3 length: 14 amino acids. The germline V and J ends were trimmed by 0 bases and 5 bases, with 11 bases remaining between them. This TCR was recovered from a woman aged 18-29 years in good health and CMV-seronegative. Sequencing was done on a sample of PBMCs. V gene TRBV5-4 combines with J gene TRBJ2-5; D possibly corresponds to TRBD2 (6 bases). The CDR3 DNA is TGTGCCAGCAGCTTGGTGACTAGAATGGAGACCCAGTACTTC. It translates to CASSLVTRMETQYF.